This T cell receptor (beta chain) was captured in a study of blood T cell repertoires in COVID-19 (TCRdb year 2020). The study in broad terms: Samples from collaborators originated in the United States, Italy and Spain and spanned both the acute and convalescent phases of COVID-19. The prospective study material was composed of cDNA or gDNA derived from T cells, B-cell-depleted T cells, or PBMCs. Subjects who had been exposed to COVID-19, were actively infected with it, or had recovered from it provided the deeply sampled blood TCRbeta repertoires that made up the dataset. The repertoires were released in a freely available public database intended as a resource for research on the immune response to SARS-CoV-2. Samples came from the ongoing ImmuneRACE study (first 160 participants) plus 1,254 subjects from 6 global collaborators. Nearly every sample came with metadata listing a de-identified subject ID, COVID-19 status, age in years and sex. Where available, HLA class I and class II types were taken from metadata supplied by the sample provider and were not determined by assay-based typing. Results the study describes overall, beyond this receptor: Clinical and demographic metadata were provided uncurated, with the amount varying by source and participant.

Cut back by 8 bases and 7 bases, the V and J ends lie 14 bases apart. The germline V gene supplies CDR1 SQVTM and CDR2 ANQGSEA. The cysteine opens and the phenylalanine closes a CDR3 of 11 amino acids. The read is trimmed to its CDR3 DNA, 33 bases read in frame from base 1. TCRbeta CDR3 regions were amplified from genomic DNA using the immunoSEQ Assay, a bias-controlled multiplex PCR. In the authors' own workflow: The number of nucleated cells in each sample was estimated from the amplification of reference gene primers within the assay. Sequence reads were collapsed and filtered to measure the absolute abundance of every unique TCRbeta CDR3 rearrangement. For each sample, productive Simpson clonality was calculated by taking the square root of Simpson's diversity index across productive rearrangements. The table comes from immuneACCESS by way of TCRdb, which keeps in-frame sequences with V and J called. Part of the clones is missing from these tables; in studies checked, under half for an unresolved V gene and the rest for unknown reasons. V and J calls and clone size are as listed in that table; D and trimming were resolved from the DNA. This sample comprises approximately 240,000 clones, about 93% of them detected only once. Of the sample, approximately 2% falls within the top ten clones.

Participants in the prospective study were enrolled through a virtual design, were aged roughly 18 to 90 years, and lived in 24 United States geographic areas. In the prospective study, cohorts were assigned on the basis of participant-reported clinical history obtained from a screening survey and a study questionnaire. For ImmuneRACE Cohort 3, a participant was defined as recovered based on two consecutive negative NP/OP PCR tests, clearance by a healthcare professional, or resolution of symptoms. Mobile phlebotomists in the prospective study collected whole blood, serum and a nasopharyngeal or oropharyngeal swab from every participant. Over an approximately 2-month period, participants in the prospective study had the option of providing additional blood draws and questionnaires. Before DNA extraction, blood samples from the prospective study were shipped at room temperature or frozen. In regard to this clone: There is no known antigen for this receptor. The record has no base qualities; no much larger clone is one base away.

The sequence joins TRBV29-1 to TRBJ1-1, with the D gene call left open. The sequencing input was PBMCs or T cells enriched from blood (not recorded which). The TCR comes from a woman younger than 30 who had recovered from COVID-19. The DNA reads TGCAGCTGTCGGGAGGCAGGTGAAGCTTTCTTT. Its amino acids are CSCREAGEAFF.